This T cell receptor beta chain was captured by sequencing in a study of breast tumors, draining lymph nodes, adjacent tissues. From germline, CDR1 is SEHNR and CDR2 FQNEAQ (reference sequence). The CDR3 length is 16 residues. V gave up 1 base and J gave up 7 bases, with 16 bases separating them. TCRdb re-analysed the multiplex PCR reads in MiXCR, keeping a single row per CDR3 protein. The sample has over 250,000 distinct CDR3 sequences; about 33% are singletons. Samples came from axillary lymph nodes draining the breast cancer. Broader study findings: That most tumor T cells come from lymph nodes remained unproven. Compared with lymph nodes, tumors were less diverse; compared with nontumor tissue, more. Luminal-like breast cancer showed significantly greater tumor-nontumor repertoire similarity than basal-like breast cancer did. Findings are consistent with lymph node origin and intratumoral expansion of most tumor T cells.

This clonotype has a count of ten or more. Its antigen is unknown. The TCR was taken from a female donor with breast cancer. Some clones in this sample may be carry-over from other donors' samples. J is TRBJ1-4 and V is TRBV7-9, with a possible D match to TRBD1 (6 bases). Specimen: axillary lymph node tissue. The CDR3 loop reads CASSLGGGAEGEKLFF. DNA of the CDR3: TGTGCCAGCAGCTTAGGAGGGGGGGCAGAAGGTGAAAAACTGTTTTTT.